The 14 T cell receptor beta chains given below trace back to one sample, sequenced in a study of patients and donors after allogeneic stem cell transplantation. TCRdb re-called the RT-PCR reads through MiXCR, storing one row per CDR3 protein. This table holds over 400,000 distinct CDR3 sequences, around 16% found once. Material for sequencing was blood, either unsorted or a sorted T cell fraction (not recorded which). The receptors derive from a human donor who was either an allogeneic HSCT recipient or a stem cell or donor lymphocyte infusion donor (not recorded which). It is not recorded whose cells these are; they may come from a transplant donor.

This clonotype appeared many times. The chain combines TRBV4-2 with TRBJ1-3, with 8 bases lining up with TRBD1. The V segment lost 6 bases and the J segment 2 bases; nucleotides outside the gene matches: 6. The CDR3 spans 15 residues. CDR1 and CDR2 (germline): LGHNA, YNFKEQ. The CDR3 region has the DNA TGTGCCAGCAGGCGGACAGGGTGGACTGGAAACACCATATATTTT. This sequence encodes CASRRTGWTGNTIYF.

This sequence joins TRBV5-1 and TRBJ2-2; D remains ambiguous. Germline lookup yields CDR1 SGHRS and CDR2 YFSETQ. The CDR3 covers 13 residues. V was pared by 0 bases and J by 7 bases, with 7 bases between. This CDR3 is CASSLDDLGELFF. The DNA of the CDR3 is TGCGCCAGCAGCTTGGACGACCTCGGGGAGCTGTTTTTT.

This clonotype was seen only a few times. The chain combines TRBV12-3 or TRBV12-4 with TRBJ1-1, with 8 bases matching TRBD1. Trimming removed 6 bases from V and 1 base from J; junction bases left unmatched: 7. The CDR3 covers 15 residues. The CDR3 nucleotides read TGTGCCAGCAGGGGACGGGACAGGTGGAACACTGAAGCTTTCTTT. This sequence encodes CASRGRDRWNTEAFF.

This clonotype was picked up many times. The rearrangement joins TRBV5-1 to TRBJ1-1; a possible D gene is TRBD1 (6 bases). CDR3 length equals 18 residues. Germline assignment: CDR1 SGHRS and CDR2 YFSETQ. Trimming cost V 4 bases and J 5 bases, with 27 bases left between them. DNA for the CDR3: TGCGCCAGCAGCCAATCGTCCTCGGACAGCCATAGGAGGACTGAAGCTTTCTTT. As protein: CASSQSSSDSHRRTEAFF.

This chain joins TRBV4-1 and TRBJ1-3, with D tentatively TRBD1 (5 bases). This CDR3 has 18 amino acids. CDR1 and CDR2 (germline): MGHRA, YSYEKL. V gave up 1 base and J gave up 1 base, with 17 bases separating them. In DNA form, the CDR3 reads TGCGCCAGCAGCCAAGGGGGCCAGGGCCCCCGATCTGGAAACACCATATATTTT. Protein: CASSQGGQGPRSGNTIYF.

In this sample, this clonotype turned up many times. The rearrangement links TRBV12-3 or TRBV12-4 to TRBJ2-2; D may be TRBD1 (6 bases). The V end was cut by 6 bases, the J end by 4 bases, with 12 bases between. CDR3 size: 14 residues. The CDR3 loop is CASSLTGSTGELFF. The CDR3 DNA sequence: TGTGCCAGCAGCTTGACAGGTTCCACCGGGGAGCTGTTTTTT.

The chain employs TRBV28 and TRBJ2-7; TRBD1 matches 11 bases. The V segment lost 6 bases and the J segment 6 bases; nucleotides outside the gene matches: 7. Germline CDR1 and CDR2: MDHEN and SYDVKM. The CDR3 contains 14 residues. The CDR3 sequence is CASSRGTGGSEQYF. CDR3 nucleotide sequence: TGTGCCAGCAGCAGGGGGACAGGGGGTTCCGAGCAGTACTTC.

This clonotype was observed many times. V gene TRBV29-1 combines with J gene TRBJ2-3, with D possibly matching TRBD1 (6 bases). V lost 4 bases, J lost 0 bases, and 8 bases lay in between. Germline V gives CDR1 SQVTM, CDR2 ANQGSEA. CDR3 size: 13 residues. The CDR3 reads CSVGDRSTDTQYF. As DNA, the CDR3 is TGCAGCGTTGGCGACAGGAGCACAGATACGCAGTATTTT.

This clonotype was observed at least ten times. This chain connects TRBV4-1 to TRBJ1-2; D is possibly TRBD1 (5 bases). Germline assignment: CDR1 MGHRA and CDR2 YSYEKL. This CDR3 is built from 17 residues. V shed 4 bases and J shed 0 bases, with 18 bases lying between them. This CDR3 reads CASSPPPFGRANYGYTF. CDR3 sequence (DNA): TGCGCCAGCAGCCCGCCCCCTTTCGGCAGGGCTAACTATGGCTACACCTTC.

CDR3 protein: CASSLIRGAHNEQFF. In DNA form, the CDR3 reads TGTGCCAGCAGCTTAATCCGGGGGGCCCACAATGAGCAGTTCTTC. The chain recombines TRBV11-2 with TRBJ2-1, with D perhaps TRBD2 (7 bases). V lost 2 bases, J lost 5 bases, and 13 bases lay in between. This CDR3 has 15 amino acids. Looked up from germline, CDR1 is SGHAT and CDR2 is FQNNGV.

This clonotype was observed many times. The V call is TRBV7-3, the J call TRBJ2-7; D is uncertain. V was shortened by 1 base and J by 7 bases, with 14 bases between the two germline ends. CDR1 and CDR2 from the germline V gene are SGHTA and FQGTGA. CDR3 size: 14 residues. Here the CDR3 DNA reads TGTGCCAGCAGCTTAAGGCCCGGGCATCGGGAGCAGTACTTC. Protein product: CASSLRPGHREQYF.

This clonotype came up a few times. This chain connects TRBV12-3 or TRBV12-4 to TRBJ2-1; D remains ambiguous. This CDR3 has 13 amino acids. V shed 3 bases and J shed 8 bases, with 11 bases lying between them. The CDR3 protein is CASSFSRPHEQFF. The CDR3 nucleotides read TGTGCCAGCAGTTTCAGTAGACCCCATGAGCAGTTCTTC.

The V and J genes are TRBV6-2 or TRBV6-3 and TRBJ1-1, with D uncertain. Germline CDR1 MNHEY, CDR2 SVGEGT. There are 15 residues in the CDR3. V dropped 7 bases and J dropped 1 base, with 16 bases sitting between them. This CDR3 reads CASTPLIIPNTEAFF. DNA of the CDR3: TGTGCCAGCACCCCATTGATTATTCCGAACACTGAAGCTTTCTTT.

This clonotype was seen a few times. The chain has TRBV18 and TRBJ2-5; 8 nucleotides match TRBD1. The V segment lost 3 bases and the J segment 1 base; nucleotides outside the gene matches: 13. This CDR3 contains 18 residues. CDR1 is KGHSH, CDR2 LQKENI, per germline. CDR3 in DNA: TGTGCCAGCTCACCCGGAGGTGGACAGGGCTACGTCCAAGAGACCCAGTACTTC. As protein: CASSPGGGQGYVQETQYF.